This T cell receptor beta chain was recorded in a study of shared clonotypes between healthy human individuals. Study-level findings and limits: A few donors had 5% to 6% of their naive CD4 clonotypes in common.

Sequencing was performed with immunoSEQ multiplex PCR; in TCRdb, only in-frame clones are kept and a portion is missing. The data show 2 million to 3 million clones, over 85% seen once. As regards this clone: The antigen is undetermined.

The junction had 4 bases not matched to a gene; V was cut back by 0 bases and J by 5 bases. The CDR3 covers 15 residues. Per germline, CDR1 MNHEY and CDR2 SMNVEV (reference sequence). This receptor was taken from a man aged 18 to 30 in good health. Some clones in this sample may be carry-over from other donors' samples. The rearrangement uses TRBV27 and TRBJ2-1; 7 bases match TRBD2. The sample was naive CD4+ T cells from PBMCs. Documented subset: CD45RA+ positively selected. This CDR3 is CASSLSPSGHNEQFF. As DNA, the CDR3 is TGTGCCAGCAGTTTATCCCCTAGCGGACACAATGAGCAGTTCTTC.